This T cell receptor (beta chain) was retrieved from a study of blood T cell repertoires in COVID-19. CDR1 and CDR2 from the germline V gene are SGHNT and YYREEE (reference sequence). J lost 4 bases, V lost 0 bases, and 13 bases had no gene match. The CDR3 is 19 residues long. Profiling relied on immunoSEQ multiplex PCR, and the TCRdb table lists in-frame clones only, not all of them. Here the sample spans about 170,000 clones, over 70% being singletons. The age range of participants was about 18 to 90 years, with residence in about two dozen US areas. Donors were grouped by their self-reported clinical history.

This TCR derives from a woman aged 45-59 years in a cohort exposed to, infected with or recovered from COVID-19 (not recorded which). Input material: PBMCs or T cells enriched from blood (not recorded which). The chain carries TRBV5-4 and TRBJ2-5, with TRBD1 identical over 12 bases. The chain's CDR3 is CASSLGAPGQGATPETQYF. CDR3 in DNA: TGTGCCAGCAGCTTGGGAGCCCCGGGACAGGGGGCCACCCCAGAGACCCAGTACTTC.